A selection of T cell receptor beta chains follows, all from one sample in a study of spatial heterogeneity in lung cancer. MiXCR was run by TCRdb on the 5' RACE reads, yielding one entry per CDR3 protein. The sample includes 680 or so distinct CDR3 sequences, around a third of them seen just once. Sequences were derived from lung tumor tissue, sampled at surgery. The receptors stem from a male donor with early-stage non-small cell lung cancer. The CDR3 runs from the conserved cysteine through the conserved F or W. Fields, in order: J gene, D gene, clone size, V gene, CDR3 DNA, CDR3 protein. The D gene is left open where the match is weak. Clone size is stated in some rows and not others, as once, few, many or a class when expanded.

>TRBJ1-5|NA|large|TRBV12-3/TRBV12-4
TGTGCCAGCAGGGCCGGGATCTATAGTCAGCCCCAGCATTTT
CASRAGIYSQPQHF
>TRBJ1-1|NA|medium-sized|TRBV5-1
TGCGCCAGCTTGCCCCTGGCAGGGATGGCCGCTTTCTTT
CASLPLAGMAAFF
>TRBJ1-1|NA|few|TRBV6-2/TRBV6-3
TGTGCCAGCAGTGGGGACCCCATCATACCAAAGGGTACTGAAGCTTTCTTT
CASSGDPIIPKGTEAFF
>TRBJ2-5|NA|few|TRBV29-1
TGCAGCGTCGACCAGTTAGGGAGAGAGACCCAGTACTTC
CSVDQLGRETQYF
>TRBJ2-7|NA|NA|TRBV18
TGTGCCAGCTCACCGAGGACAGCGACCTCCTACGAGCAGTACTTC
CASSPRTATSYEQYF
>TRBJ2-3|TRBD2|hyperexpanded|TRBV28
TGTGCCAGCAGTTCCCGTCACCGGGGACTAGCGGGACATAGCACAGATACGCAGTATTTT
CASSSRHRGLAGHSTDTQYF
>TRBJ2-1|TRBD2|hyperexpanded|TRBV7-9
TGTGCCAGCAGCCCGAAAAGACTAGCGGGAGGCATCAATGAGCAGTTCTTC
CASSPKRLAGGINEQFF
>TRBJ1-1|NA|NA|TRBV29-1
TGCAGCGCCGAACATCTCACTGAAGCTTTCTTT
CSAEHLTEAFF
>TRBJ2-1|TRBD1|large|TRBV5-1
TGCGCCAGCACAATCTCCGGGACAGAATCCTACAATGAGCAGTTCTTC
CASTISGTESYNEQFF
>TRBJ2-3|NA|large|TRBV18
TGTGCCAGCTCACCATCGATTGGAACTGGGGGAGATACGCAGTATTTT
CASSPSIGTGGDTQYF
>TRBJ1-5|NA|NA|TRBV24-1
TGTGCCACCAGCCCCGGGCTTTTCCAGCCCCAGCATTTT
CATSPGLFQPQHF
>TRBJ1-2|NA|NA|TRBV10-3
TGTGCCATCAGTGATGAGGGGGACTATGGCTACACCTTC
CAISDEGDYGYTF
>TRBJ1-1|TRBD1|NA|TRBV5-1
TGCGCCAGCAGCCCCCGGGACAGGACTGAAGCTTTCTTT
CASSPRDRTEAFF
>TRBJ2-2|NA|few|TRBV7-9
TGTGCCAGCAGCGGGGGCCGGGTGACCGGGGAGCTGTTTTTT
CASSGGRVTGELFF
>TRBJ1-2|NA|medium-sized|TRBV5-1
TGCGCCAGCAGCTTGGGGCTCACCGATGGCTACACCTTC
CASSLGLTDGYTF
>TRBJ2-1|TRBD2|few|TRBV4-3
TGCGCCAGCAGCCAAGGGTCGGGACTAGCGGGGCGCAATGAGCAGTTCTTC
CASSQGSGLAGRNEQFF
>TRBJ2-3|NA|NA|TRBV11-1
TGTGCCAGCAGCTACGGGTGGACCAACACAGATACGCAGTATTTT
CASSYGWTNTDTQYF
>TRBJ1-2|TRBD1|NA|TRBV28
TGTGCCAGCAACCCCGGGACAGGCGCTTTGAACCCCTCCTCTAACTATGGCTACACCTTC
CASNPGTGALNPSSNYGYTF
>TRBJ2-3|TRBD1|large|TRBV27
TGTGCCAGCAGCATGGGGACAGGGGCCGCATCACGGACAGATACGCAGTATTTT
CASSMGTGAASRTDTQYF
>TRBJ2-5|TRBD2|large|TRBV6-2/TRBV6-3
TGTGCCAGCAGTCCTTCCCTACTAGCGTCACAAGAGACCCAGTACTTC
CASSPSLLASQETQYF
>TRBJ1-5|TRBD1|NA|TRBV2
TGTGCCAGCAGAGTTGGACAGGGGAATCAGCCCCAGCATTTT
CASRVGQGNQPQHF
>TRBJ2-5|NA|large|TRBV20-1
TGCAGTGCTAGCCAGCTCGGGACACCGCTCTTACAAGAGACCCAGTACTTC
CSASQLGTPLLQETQYF
>TRBJ2-4|NA|NA|TRBV20-1
TGCAGTGCGGACAGCCGCCTAGCCAAAAACATTCAGTACTTC
CSADSRLAKNIQYF
>TRBJ1-6|TRBD1|few|TRBV6-5
TGTGCCAGCAGTCAAGTACAGGGGCGAAGTTCACCCCTCCACTTT
CASSQVQGRSSPLHF
>TRBJ2-7|NA|large|TRBV28
TGTGCCAGCAGAGAAGAGGGTTACTCCTACGAGCAGTACTTC
CASREEGYSYEQYF
>TRBJ2-7|TRBD1|medium-sized|TRBV18
TGTGCCAGCTCACCAACCCGGGACAGGGACCACGAGCAGTACTTC
CASSPTRDRDHEQYF
>TRBJ2-3|NA|few|TRBV11-2
TGTGCCAGCAGCTTAGAGCTAGCTGGAACCACAGATACGCAGTATTTT
CASSLELAGTTDTQYF
>TRBJ2-7|NA|medium-sized|TRBV7-6
TGTGCCAGCAGCTTAGCGCCCACGGAGGGCTACGAGCAGTACTTC
CASSLAPTEGYEQYF
>TRBJ1-1|NA|NA|TRBV5-6
TGTGCCAGCAGCTTGGTAAGGGCCCTGAACACTGAAGCTTTCTTT
CASSLVRALNTEAFF
>TRBJ2-5|TRBD1|medium-sized|TRBV20-1
TGCAGTGCTAGGACAGGGGCGCCCCAGACCCAGTACTTC
CSARTGAPQTQYF
>TRBJ2-3|TRBD2|large|TRBV6-5
TGTGCCAGCAGTAGGGGACGCGGGAGGGTGACAGATACGCAGTATTTT
CASSRGRGRVTDTQYF
>TRBJ2-7|NA|few|TRBV3-1
TGTGCCAGCAGCCAAATGGGCGAGCAGTACTTC
CASSQMGEQYF
>TRBJ1-5|NA|NA|TRBV6-2/TRBV6-3
TGTGCCAGCGAGGGGCCCCCTGGGGATACGCAGCATTTT
CASEGPPGDTQHF
>TRBJ2-3|TRBD2|NA|TRBV29-1
TGCAGCGTTGACTTAGCGGGTCCAGATACGCAGTATTTT
CSVDLAGPDTQYF
>TRBJ1-1|NA|once|TRBV7-3
TGTGCCAGCAGCCCCGGACAGAACACTGAAGCTATCTTT
CASSPGQNTEAIF
>TRBJ2-5|TRBD2|NA|TRBV4-1
TGCGCCAGCAGCCAAGAGGACGGGGGCAGCGGGAGTGAGACCCAGTACTTC
CASSQEDGGSGSETQYF
>TRBJ1-5|NA|NA|TRBV7-8
TGTGCCAGCAGCTTGGGGCAAGCCAATCAGCCCCAGCATTTT
CASSLGQANQPQHF
>TRBJ2-2|NA|NA|TRBV7-7
TGTGCCAGCAGCCCTCTGGCGGGGACGAACACCGGGGAGCTGTTTTTT
CASSPLAGTNTGELFF
>TRBJ1-2|TRBD1|large|TRBV20-1
TGCAGTGCTAGTCAGGGGGCAATGAACTATGGCTACACCTTC
CSASQGAMNYGYTF
>TRBJ2-2|TRBD1|NA|TRBV6-6
TGTGCCAGCAGTTATAAGGGGGCAAGCACCGGGGAGCTGTTTTTT
CASSYKGASTGELFF
>TRBJ2-7|TRBD1|large|TRBV5-1
TGCGCCAGCATCGGTAGACAGGGGATGTCCTACGAGCAGTACTTC
CASIGRQGMSYEQYF
>TRBJ2-6|NA|NA|TRBV19
TGTGCCAGTAGTAGTCTTCAGGGGAGGAGTTCTGGGGCCAACGTCCTGACTTTC
CASSSLQGRSSGANVLTF
>TRBJ2-2|NA|medium-sized|TRBV12-3/TRBV12-4
TGTGCCAGCAGAGGGGCTGGCACCGGGGAGCTGTTTTTT
CASRGAGTGELFF
>TRBJ2-7|TRBD1|few|TRBV29-1
TGCAGCGTTGACTCCCAAGAGGCGACAGGGTCGACCTACGAGCAGTACTTC
CSVDSQEATGSTYEQYF
>TRBJ2-7|TRBD2|large|TRBV6-6
TGTGCCAGCAGTTACCCTAGCGGGAGGAGTCCCTCCTACGAGCAGTACTTC
CASSYPSGRSPSYEQYF
>TRBJ2-2|NA|NA|TRBV28
TGTGCCAGCCGAAGGGGCCCGAACACCGGGGAGCTGTTTTTT
CASRRGPNTGELFF
>TRBJ1-1|NA|NA|TRBV20-1
TGCAGTGCTAGCGGGCGACAAGGCAGCTACACTGAAGCTTTCTTT
CSASGRQGSYTEAFF
>TRBJ1-5|TRBD1|NA|TRBV28
TGTGCCAGCAGTTTTGGGGCGGGACAGGGTAAGGTTCAGCCCCAGCATTTT
CASSFGAGQGKVQPQHF
>TRBJ2-2|NA|large|TRBV7-2
TGTGCCACGGACTTCTCGAACACCGGGGAGCTGTTTTTT
CATDFSNTGELFF
>TRBJ2-7|TRBD1|NA|TRBV30
TGTGCCTGGAGAGGCGGGACAGGTTCCAACTACGAGCAGTACTTC
CAWRGGTGSNYEQYF
>TRBJ2-1|NA|large|TRBV29-1
TGCAGCGTTGTGGACGGGAGCTCCTACAATGAGCAGTTCTTC
CSVVDGSSYNEQFF
>TRBJ1-4|NA|large|TRBV12-3/TRBV12-4
TGTGCCAGCAGTTTGGCCCGGGGTCGGGAACTGTTTTTT
CASSLARGRELFF
>TRBJ1-2|NA|large|TRBV28
TGTGCCAGCAGTTTTTTTGGCAGATCTAACTATGGCTACACCTTC
CASSFFGRSNYGYTF
>TRBJ2-2|TRBD2|few|TRBV6-5
TGTGCCAGCAGTTACTCGACGTTAGCGGGCTCCGGGGAGCTGTTTTTT
CASSYSTLAGSGELFF